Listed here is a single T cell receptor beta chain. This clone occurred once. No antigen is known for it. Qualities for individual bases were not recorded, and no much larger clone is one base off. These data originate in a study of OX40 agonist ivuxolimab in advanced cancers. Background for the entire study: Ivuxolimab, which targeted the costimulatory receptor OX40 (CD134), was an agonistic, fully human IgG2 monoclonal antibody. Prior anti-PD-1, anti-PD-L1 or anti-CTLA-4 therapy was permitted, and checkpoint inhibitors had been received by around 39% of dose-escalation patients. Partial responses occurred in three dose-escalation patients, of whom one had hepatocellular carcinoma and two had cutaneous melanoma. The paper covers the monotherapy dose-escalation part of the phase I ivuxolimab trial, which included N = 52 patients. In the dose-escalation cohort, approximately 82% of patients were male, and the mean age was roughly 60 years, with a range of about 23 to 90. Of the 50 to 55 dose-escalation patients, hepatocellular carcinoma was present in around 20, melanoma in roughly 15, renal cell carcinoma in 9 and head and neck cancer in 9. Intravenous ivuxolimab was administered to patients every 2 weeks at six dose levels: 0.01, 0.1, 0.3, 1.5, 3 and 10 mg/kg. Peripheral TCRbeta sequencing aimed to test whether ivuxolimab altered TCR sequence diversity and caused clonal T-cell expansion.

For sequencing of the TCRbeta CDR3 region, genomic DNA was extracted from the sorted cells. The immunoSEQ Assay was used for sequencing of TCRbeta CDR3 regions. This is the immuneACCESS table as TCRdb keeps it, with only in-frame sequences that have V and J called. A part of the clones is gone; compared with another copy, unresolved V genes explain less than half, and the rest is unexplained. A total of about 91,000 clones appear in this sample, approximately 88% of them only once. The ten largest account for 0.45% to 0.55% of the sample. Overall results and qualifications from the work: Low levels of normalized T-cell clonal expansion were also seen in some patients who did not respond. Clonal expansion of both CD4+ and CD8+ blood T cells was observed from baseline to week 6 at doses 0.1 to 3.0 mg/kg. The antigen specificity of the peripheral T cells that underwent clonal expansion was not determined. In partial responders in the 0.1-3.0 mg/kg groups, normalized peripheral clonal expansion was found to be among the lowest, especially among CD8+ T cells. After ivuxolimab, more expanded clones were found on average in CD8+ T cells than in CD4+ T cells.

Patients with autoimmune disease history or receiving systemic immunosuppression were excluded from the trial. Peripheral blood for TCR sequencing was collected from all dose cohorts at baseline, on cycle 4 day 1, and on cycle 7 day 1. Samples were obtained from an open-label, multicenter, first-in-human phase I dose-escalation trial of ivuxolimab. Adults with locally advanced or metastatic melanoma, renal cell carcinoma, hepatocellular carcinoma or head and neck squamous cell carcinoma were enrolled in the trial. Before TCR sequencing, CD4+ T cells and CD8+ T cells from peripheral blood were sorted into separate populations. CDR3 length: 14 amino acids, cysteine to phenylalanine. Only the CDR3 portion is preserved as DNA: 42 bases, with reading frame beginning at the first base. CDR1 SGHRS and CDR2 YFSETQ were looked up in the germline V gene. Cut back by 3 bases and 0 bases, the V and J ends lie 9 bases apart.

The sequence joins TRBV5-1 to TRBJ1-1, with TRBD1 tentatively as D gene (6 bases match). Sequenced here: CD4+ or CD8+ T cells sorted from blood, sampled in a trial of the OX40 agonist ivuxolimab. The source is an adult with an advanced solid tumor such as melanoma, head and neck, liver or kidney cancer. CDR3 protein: CASSSDRLNTEAFF. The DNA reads TGCGCCAGCAGCTCTGACAGGTTGAACACTGAAGCTTTCTTT.